This T cell receptor beta chain was captured in a study of blood T cell repertoires in COVID-19. Participants came from some 23 US areas, aged about 18 to 89 years. Germline loops: CDR1 PRHDT, CDR2 FYEKMQ (reference sequence). V trimming: 1 base; J trimming: 4 bases; junction bases outside the gene matches: 5. This CDR3 comprises 16 residues. Data came from immunoSEQ multiplex PCR; TCRdb stores just in-frame clones and leaves some out. This table has a few hundred thousand clones, roughly four fifths appearing once. This receptor was obtained from a man aged 40-49 years who had recovered from COVID-19. The chain has TRBV13 and TRBJ2-3; TRBD2 agrees at 10 bases. Sequences were obtained from PBMCs or T cells enriched from blood (not recorded which). As DNA, the CDR3 is TGTGCCAGCAGCTTAGACAGAAGCGGGGGGGCAGATACGCAGTATTTT. This gives the protein CASSLDRSGGADTQYF.